This T cell receptor beta chain was sequenced in a study of blood T cells in healthy people across ages. Study-wide results and limits: Researchers said unsorted PBMCs prevented a conclusive naive versus antigen-experienced comparison.

PCR was performed a second time for 7 to 11 cycles using a sample-barcoded 5' primer and a J-beta primer mix. Each cDNA was tagged by a template-switch adaptor containing 12 random nucleotides. TCRdb redid the calling of the 5' RACE reads with MiXCR, one entry per CDR3 protein. Of about 1.6 million distinct CDR3 sequences listed, about 32% are singletons. This clonotype was picked up a small number of times. What it binds is unknown. Peripheral blood, roughly 9.1 milliliters per donor, was collected. Trimming removed 4 bases from V and 0 bases from J, with 13 bases in between. Per germline, CDR1 SGHDN and CDR2 FVKESK. The CDR3 has 16 residues.

Material: blood. The chain carries TRBV14 and TRBJ2-1; weak D call: TRBD2 (5 bases). The receptor was derived from a woman under 40 in good health. The CDR3 coding sequence is TGTGCCAGCAGCCTCTCGGGGATTCGCTCCTACAATGAGCAGTTCTTC. Its protein is CASSLSGIRSYNEQFF.